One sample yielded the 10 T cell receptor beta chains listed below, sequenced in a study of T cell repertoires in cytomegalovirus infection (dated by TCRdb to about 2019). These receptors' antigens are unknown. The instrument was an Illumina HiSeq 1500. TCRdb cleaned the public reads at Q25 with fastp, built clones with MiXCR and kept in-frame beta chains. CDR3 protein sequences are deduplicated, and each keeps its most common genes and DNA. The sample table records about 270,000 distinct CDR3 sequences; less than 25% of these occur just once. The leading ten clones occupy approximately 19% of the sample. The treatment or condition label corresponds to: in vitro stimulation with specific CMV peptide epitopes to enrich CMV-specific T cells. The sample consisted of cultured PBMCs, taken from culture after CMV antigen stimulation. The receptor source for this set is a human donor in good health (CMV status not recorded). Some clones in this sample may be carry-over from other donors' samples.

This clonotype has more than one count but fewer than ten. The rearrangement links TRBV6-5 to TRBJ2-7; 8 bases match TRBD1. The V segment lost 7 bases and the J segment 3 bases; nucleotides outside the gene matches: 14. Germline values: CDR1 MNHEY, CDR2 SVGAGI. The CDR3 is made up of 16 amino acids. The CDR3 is CASTPGRNRGIYEQYF. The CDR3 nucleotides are TGTGCCAGCACCCCTGGTAGAAACAGGGGGATCTACGAGCAGTACTTC.

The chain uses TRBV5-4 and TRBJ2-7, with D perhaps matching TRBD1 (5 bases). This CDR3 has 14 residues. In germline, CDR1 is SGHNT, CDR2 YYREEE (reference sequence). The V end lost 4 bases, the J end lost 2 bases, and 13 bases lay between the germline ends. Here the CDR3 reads CASSPTSRAYEQYF. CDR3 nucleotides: TGTGCCAGCAGCCCAACATCCAGGGCCTACGAGCAGTACTTC. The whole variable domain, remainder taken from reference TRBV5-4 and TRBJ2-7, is ETGVTQSPTHLIKTRGQQVTLRCSSQSGHNTVSWYQQALGQGPQFIFQYYREEENGRGNFPPRFSGLQFPNYSSELNVNALELDDSALYLCASSPTSRAYEQYFGPGTRLTVT.

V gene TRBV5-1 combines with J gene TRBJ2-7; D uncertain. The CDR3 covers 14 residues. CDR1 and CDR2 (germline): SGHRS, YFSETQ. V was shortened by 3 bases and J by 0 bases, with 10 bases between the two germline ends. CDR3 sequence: CASSYLGRSYEQYF. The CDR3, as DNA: TGCGCCAGCAGCTACCTCGGGCGCTCCTACGAGCAGTACTTC. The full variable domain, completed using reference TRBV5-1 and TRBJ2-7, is KAGVTQTPRYLIKTRGQQVTLSCSPISGHRSVSWYQQTPGQGLQFLFEYFSETQRNKGNFPGRFSGRQFSNSRSEMNVSTLELGDSALYLCASSYLGRSYEQYFGPGTRLTVT.

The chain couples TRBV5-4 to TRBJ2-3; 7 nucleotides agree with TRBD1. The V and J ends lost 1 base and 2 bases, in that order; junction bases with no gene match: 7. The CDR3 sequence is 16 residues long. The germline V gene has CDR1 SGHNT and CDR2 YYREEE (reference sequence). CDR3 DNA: TGTGCCAGCAGCTTGCAGGGGGTAATCCCCACAGATACGCAGTATTTT. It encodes CASSLQGVIPTDTQYF.

The CDR3 here is CATSPGLGNQPQHF. The CDR3 DNA reads as TGTGCCACCAGCCCGGGATTAGGCAATCAGCCCCAGCATTTT. The chain joins TRBV15 to TRBJ1-5; D gene uncertain. Between the trimmed V and J ends, which lost 5 bases and 2 bases, there was a span of 10 bases. This CDR3 is built from 14 residues. Germline lookup yields CDR1 LNHNV and CDR2 YYDKDF (reference sequence).

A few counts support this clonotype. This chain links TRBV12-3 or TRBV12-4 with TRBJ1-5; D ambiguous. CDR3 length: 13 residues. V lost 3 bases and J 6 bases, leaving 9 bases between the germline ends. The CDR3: CASSFSSGQPQHF. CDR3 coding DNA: TGTGCCAGCAGTTTCTCCTCAGGTCAGCCCCAGCATTTT.

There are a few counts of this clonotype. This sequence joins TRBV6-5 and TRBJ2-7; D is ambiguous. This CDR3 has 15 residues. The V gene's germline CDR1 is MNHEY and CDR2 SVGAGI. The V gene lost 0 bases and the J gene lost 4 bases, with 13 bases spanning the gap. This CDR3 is CASSYSRFAGYEQYF. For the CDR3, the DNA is TGTGCCAGCAGTTACTCGAGATTTGCAGGATACGAGCAGTACTTC.

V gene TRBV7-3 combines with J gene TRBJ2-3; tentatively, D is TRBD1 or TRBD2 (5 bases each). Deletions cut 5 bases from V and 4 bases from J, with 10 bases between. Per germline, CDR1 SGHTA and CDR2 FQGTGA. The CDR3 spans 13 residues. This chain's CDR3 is CASSPGTADTQYF. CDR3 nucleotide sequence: TGTGCCAGCAGCCCAGGGACCGCAGATACGCAGTATTTT.

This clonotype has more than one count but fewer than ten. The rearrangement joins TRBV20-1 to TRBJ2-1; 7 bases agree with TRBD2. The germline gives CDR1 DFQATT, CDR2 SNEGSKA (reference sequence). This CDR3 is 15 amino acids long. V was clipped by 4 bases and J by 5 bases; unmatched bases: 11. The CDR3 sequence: CSATGTTNWDNEQFF. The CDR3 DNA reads TGCAGTGCTACCGGGACTACCAATTGGGACAATGAGCAGTTCTTC.

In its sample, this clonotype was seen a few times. CDR3: CASSSGLAGDNEQFF. CDR3 in DNA: TGTGCCAGCAGCTCTGGACTAGCGGGCGACAATGAGCAGTTCTTC. The gene calls are TRBV7-6 and TRBJ2-1, with TRBD2 matching over 11 bases. The CDR3 has 15 residues. Germline V lookup: CDR1 SGHVS, CDR2 FNYEAQ. With V trimmed by 4 bases and J by 5 bases, 4 bases remained unmatched.